The rows below give T cell receptor beta chains drawn from one sample of a study of T cell responses to AZD1222 COVID-19 vaccine. Profiled with immunoSEQ multiplex PCR; TCRdb holds only in-frame clones, not every one. The table has under 150,000 clones, approximately 90% seen once. Sample: peripheral blood, taken on day 0 of AZD1222 vaccination. Receptor source: an adult in good health. CDR3s leave out the opening cysteine and the closing phenylalanine or tryptophan. Expanded clones get a size class; other rows say once, few or many, or leave the size out.

TRBV13	NA	15	ASSYGGGSGYQETQY
TRBV28	NA	10	ASREAGETQY
TRBV27	NA	12	ASSRYDGNYEQY
TRBV29-1	NA	10	SVGRVNTEAF
TRBV28	NA	10	ASSFGQAKLF
TRBV4-1	NA	14	ASSQAGSSYNSPLH
TRBV6-5	NA	11	ASRDGSENTIY
TRBV3-1/TRBV3-2	NA	13	ASSQNPGGSAPLH
TRBV5-1	NA	11	ASSLTSSYEQY
TRBV4-1	once	14	ASSQGSTGYTGELF
TRBV4-3	NA	11	ASSQVLWDEQF
TRBV29-1	NA	9	SAPLRDGYT
TRBV5-1	NA	11	ASSVGFTDTQY
TRBV11-2	NA	15	ASSLDKARALQETQY
TRBV4-2	once	13	ASSQASGPSAEAF
TRBV6-6	NA	12	ASTVPRADQPQH
TRBV3-1/TRBV3-2	NA	9	ASSQGYGAF
TRBV4-3	NA	17	ASSQDRTGGLAGTDTQY
TRBV4-2	NA	15	ASSQVGEGYGMKKLF
TRBV24-1	NA	14	ATSDANPGLGSTQY
TRBV6-5	NA	14	ASSSRQGPVNTEAF
TRBV9	NA	13	ASSVGGKYTGELF
TRBV30	NA	14	AWSLYQTGRREKLF
TRBV24-1	NA	16	ATSGGQSFWSYNSPLH
TRBV11-3	NA	16	ASSASLLAGGNTGELF
TRBV19	NA	12	ASRPEGYNSPLH
TRBV2	NA	12	ASSYRGGTSEQY
TRBV7-8	NA	13	ASSLVRGGYTEAF
TRBV30	NA	12	AWSPGQANTEAF
TRBV18	NA	12	ASSPSRASYEQY
TRBV18	NA	9	ASAGEDTQY
TRBV9	few	11	ASTAANTGELF
TRBV5-6	NA	13	ASSLGLAGIGEQY
TRBV23-1	NA	13	ASSRQILGQETQY
TRBV7-9	few	14	ASSLSQTSTNEKLF
TRBV6-1	NA	16	ASSEAGTSGFLYNEQF
TRBV1	NA	11	TSSQAGNQPQH
TRBV7-2	NA	14	ASSLAAGGPGNIQY
TRBV6-4	many	13	ASSDSAGGVAEQF
TRBV27	NA	13	ASSAAGAFLGGYT
TRBV2	NA	14	ASSEARVRPDNEQF
TRBV4-1	NA	13	ASMHNLMPGQGLL
TRBV5-1	NA	14	ASSSGGRQRGNEQF
TRBV19	NA	15	ASSPTTLAGAQNAKY
TRBV9	NA	9	ASSVSNEQF
TRBV27	once	14	ASSTLYRGQANEQF
TRBV5-5	NA	13	ASSLWTGKVSEAF
TRBV9	NA	12	ASSAGAVNEKLF
TRBV19	NA	13	ASSIRGPPLGEQY
TRBV5-6	few	14	ASSLTTRVGGNTIY
TRBV15	NA	11	ATSRAFNYEQY
TRBV7-9	NA	11	ASSGGQNYGYT
TRBV15	once	11	ATSRVPLRGYT
TRBV28	NA	13	ASLAGTEEFYEQY
TRBV12-3/TRBV12-4	NA	9	ASGGPYTQY
TRBV27	once	12	ASRPFGGNQPQH
TRBV13	NA	15	ASSGRLGGVGTDTQY
TRBV7-9	few	13	ASSPSLAGGGEQY
TRBV5-4	NA	13	ASSPEGTAGNTIY
TRBV7-8	NA	11	ASSSKTGRPQY